This TCR beta chain originates from a study of OX40 agonist ivuxolimab in advanced cancers. Study-wide background: Earlier treatment with anti-PD-1, anti-PD-L1 or anti-CTLA-4 was permitted, and 35% to 40% had received some.

Concerning this clone: Its target is unknown.

General study findings and limits: In the expanded peripheral T cells, antigen specificity was never determined.

Libraries were prepared by immunoSEQ multiplex PCR; TCRdb keeps only in-frame clonotypes and omits some of them. This sample has 55,000 to 75,000 clones; around 83% occur once, and the top ten carry approximately 1%. Germline V gene data show CDR1 as SGHTA and CDR2 as FQGTGA. The CDR3 has 13 residues. Trimming left V 5 bases short and J 6 bases short, with 11 bases between. The chain combines TRBV7-3 with TRBJ2-1; possibly TRBD2 for D (5 bases). The receptor's source is an adult with an advanced solid tumor such as melanoma, head and neck, liver or kidney cancer. The input for sequencing was CD4+ or CD8+ T cells sorted from blood, taken in a trial of the OX40 agonist ivuxolimab. As DNA, the CDR3 is TGTGCCAGCAGCACGGACTCTACCAATGAGCAGTTCTTC. Translating it yields CASSTDSTNEQFF. Drawing the rest from reference TRBV7-3 and TRBJ2-1, the complete variable domain is GAGVSQTPSNKVTEKGKYVELRCDPISGHTALYWYRQSLGQGPEFLIYFQGTGAADDSGLPNDRFFAVRPEGSVSTLKIQRTERGDSAVYLCASSTDSTNEQFFGPGTRLTVL.